What follows describes a single T cell receptor (beta chain). As yet, its antigen is unknown. The assay was immunoSEQ multiplex PCR, and TCRdb's table has in-frame clones only and misses some. The sample records about 21,000 clones, about four fifths being singletons. V was pared by 10 bases and J by 0 bases, with 10 bases of the junction left unmatched. The CDR3 runs to 15 residues. Germline loops: CDR1 MNHEY, CDR2 SVGAGI. This record comes from a study of T cell responses to AZD1222 COVID-19 vaccine. Study-level findings and limits: Just 5 or 6 AZD1222 recipients tested seropositive at baseline. Scientists sampled the repertoires only once the peak T cell response had passed. Clonal diversity was possibly underestimated; the donors were predominantly white British and more often female. Regions left unmutated in variants are reportedly the target of nearly half of spike-specific TCRs.

The sequenced sample was peripheral blood, obtained 28 days after the second AZD1222 dose. This receptor was identified in an adult who received the AZD1222 COVID-19 vaccine. The chain employs TRBV6-5 and TRBJ1-1, with TRBD1 identical over 8 bases. In DNA form, the CDR3 reads TGTGCCACCCAACAGGGGGGTATCATGAACACTGAAGCTTTCTTT. As protein: CATQQGGIMNTEAFF.